This T cell receptor (beta chain) emerged from a study of vaccination and CD4 T cells after COVID-19. Study information: Convalescent individuals numbered four females and six males, two being Hispanic. Study-level findings and limits: Convalescent patients' median share of reactive clones seen only post-vaccination was approximately 90%.

Once obtained from cultured CD4+ T cells, the DNA was sequenced using the Oncomine TCR Beta short-read assay. Using the QIAamp micro DNA kit, genomic DNA was extracted from the CD4+ T cells that had been cultured. TCRdb passed the PCR reads through MiXCR, listing each CDR3 protein once. The sample consists of about 15,000 distinct CDR3 sequences, 40% to 45% of them appearing once. As concerns this clonotype: Its antigen is as yet unknown.

Germline CDR1 MNHNS, CDR2 SASEGT. V was clipped by 6 bases and J by 5 bases, with 22 bases between them. The CDR3 has 17 residues. The treatment denotes: approximately nine-day PBMC culture with coronavirus spike peptide pools or control peptides (ViraFEST assay). Two million PBMCs went into each well for culture with around 10 IU/ml IL-2 and around 10 ug/ml peptide pools. The sample comprised cultured CD4+ T cells from blood. This TCR was sampled from a human donor with COVID-19. The chain combines TRBV6-1 with TRBJ1-4; possible D gene TRBD1, 6 bases. CDR3 loop: CASRTGQINRLNEKLFF. In nucleotides, the CDR3 is TGTGCCAGCAGGACCGGACAGATTAATCGCTTGAATGAAAAACTGTTTTTT.